These 10 T cell receptor beta chains share one sample of origin, sequenced in a study of human T cells and chemical hapten exposure. The time point: patch test 3, about 24 weeks after DPC sensitization. Treatment indicated: therapeutic diphenylcyclopropenone sensitization with weekly scalp DPC. TCRdb re-analysed the RACE reads in MiXCR, keeping a single row per CDR3 protein. Among roughly 100,000 distinct CDR3 sequences listed, less than 45% were seen once. This sample comprised whole blood, obtained in connection with sensitization to the hapten diphenylcyclopropenone (DPC). All receptors come from a man between 40 and 49 years old with alopecia areata. Some clones in this sample may be carry-over from other donors' samples.

This sequence joins TRBV7-3 and TRBJ2-2, with a weak D call TRBD1 (6 bases). Germline-derived CDR1 and CDR2 are SGHTA and FQGTGA. There are 15 residues in the CDR3. V gave up 5 bases and J gave up 3 bases, with 13 bases separating them. CDR3 coding DNA: TGTGCCAGCAGCGAGGGGGTCAGGGACACCGGGGAGCTGTTTTTT. Protein product: CASSEGVRDTGELFF.

V is TRBV2 and J is TRBJ2-3, with 14 bases fitting TRBD2. Germline CDR1 and CDR2: SNHLY and FYNNEI. The V gene end was trimmed by 6 bases and the J gene end by 6 bases; junction bases not matched to a gene: 8. The CDR3 totals 16 residues. CDR3 bases: TGTGCCAGCAGCCCGCTGGGACTAGCGGGAGTGGATACGCAGTATTTT. Translation gives CASSPLGLAGVDTQYF.

DNA for the CDR3: TGTGCCAGCAGCTCCGTTAACTACGAGCAGTACTTC. Protein sequence: CASSSVNYEQYF. The chain couples TRBV7-8 to TRBJ2-7; D not certain. Germline CDR1 SGHVS, CDR2 FQNEAQ. CDR3 size: 12 residues. Trimming took 4 bases from V and 3 from J, leaving 7 bases between them.

This clonotype was seen a few times. The J gene is TRBJ2-1, the V gene TRBV28; weak D call: TRBD2 (5 bases). Germline V gene sequence: CDR1 MDHEN, CDR2 SYDVKM. V lost 2 bases and J 15 bases, leaving 23 bases between the germline ends. This CDR3 is 15 amino acids long. Here the CDR3 reads CASSLGPSGPASGFF. CDR3 nucleotide sequence: TGTGCCAGCAGTTTAGGCCCAAGCGGTCCCGCGTCAGGGTTCTTC. Looking up the rest from reference TRBV28 and TRBJ2-1 gives the full variable domain: DVKVTQSSRYLVKRTGEKVFLECVQDMDHENMFWYRQDPGLGLRLIYFSYDVKMKEKGDIPEGYSVSREKKERFSLILESASTNQTSMYLCASSLGPSGPASGFFGPGTRLTVL.

V gene TRBV27 combines with J gene TRBJ1-5; no clear D gene. The V end lost 6 bases, the J end lost 0 bases, and 15 bases lay between the germline ends. CDR3 length equals 16 residues. Germline CDR1 reads MNHEY; CDR2 reads SMNVEV (reference sequence). DNA of the CDR3: TGTGCCAGCAGCCCCCTGACATGGTATAGCAATCAGCCCCAGCATTTT. Its translation: CASSPLTWYSNQPQHF.

In this sample, this clonotype turned up a few times. The V and J genes are TRBV12-3 or TRBV12-4 and TRBJ2-7, with TRBD1 matching over 8 bases. The CDR3 is 12 amino acids. The V and J ends lost 3 bases and 10 bases, in that order; junction bases with no gene match: 5. The CDR3 here is CASSFQGAKQYV. The CDR3 DNA reads as TGTGCCAGCAGTTTCCAGGGGGCGAAACAGTACGTC.

The sample holds a few counts of this clonotype. This chain links TRBV20-1 with TRBJ2-1; D assignment may be TRBD1 or TRBD2 (6 bases each). The CDR3 runs 14 residues. The germline gives CDR1 DFQATT, CDR2 SNEGSKA (reference sequence). Trimming removed 6 bases from V and 0 bases from J, with 12 bases in between. CDR3 nucleotide sequence: TGCAGTGCAGGGGGGCGGAGCTCCTACAATGAGCAGTTCTTC. It specifies CSAGGRSSYNEQFF.

CDR3 in amino acids: CASSLARGPGGNQPQHF. The CDR3 region has the DNA TGTGCCAGCAGCTTAGCGCGGGGACCGGGGGGCAATCAGCCCCAGCATTTT. J is TRBJ1-5 and V is TRBV7-9; TRBD1 might be the D (5 bases). Germline CDR1 and CDR2: SEHNR and FQNEAQ (reference sequence). V lost 0 bases and J 2 bases, leaving 14 bases between the germline ends. The CDR3 runs to 17 residues.

This rearrangement joins TRBV7-9 to TRBJ1-5; D call uncertain. The CDR3 consists of 14 residues. Germline V gene sequence: CDR1 SEHNR, CDR2 FQNEAQ (reference sequence). The V end lost 2 bases, the J end lost 4 bases, and 9 bases lay between the germline ends. CDR3 protein: CASSLSSGNQPQHF. CDR3 DNA: TGTGCCAGCAGCTTATCGTCAGGAAATCAGCCCCAGCATTTT.

The chain joins TRBV28 to TRBJ1-2; 12 bases align to TRBD1. V was pared by 7 bases and J by 8 bases, with 8 bases of the junction left unmatched. The CDR3 length is 14 residues. Germline assignment: CDR1 MDHEN and CDR2 SYDVKM. The CDR3 DNA follows: TGTGCCAGCATGATTGGGGGGACAGGGGGCGGCTACACCTTC. Translating gives CASMIGGTGGGYTF.